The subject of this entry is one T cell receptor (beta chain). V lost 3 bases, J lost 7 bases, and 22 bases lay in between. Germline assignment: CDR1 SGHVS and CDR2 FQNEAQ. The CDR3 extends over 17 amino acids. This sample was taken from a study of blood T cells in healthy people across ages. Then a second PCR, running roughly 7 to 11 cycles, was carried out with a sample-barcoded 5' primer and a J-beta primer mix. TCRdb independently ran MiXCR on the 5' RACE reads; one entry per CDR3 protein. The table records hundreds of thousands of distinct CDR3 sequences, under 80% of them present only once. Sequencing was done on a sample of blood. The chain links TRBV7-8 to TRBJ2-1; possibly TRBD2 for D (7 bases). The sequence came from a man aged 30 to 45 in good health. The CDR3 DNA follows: TGTGCCAGCAGCTTGACCCGGAGGGGCGGGGGCCTGAATGAGCAGTTCTTC. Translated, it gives CASSLTRRGGGLNEQFF. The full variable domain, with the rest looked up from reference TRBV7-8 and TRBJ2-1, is GAGVSQSPRYKVAKRGQDVALRCDPISGHVSLFWYQQALGQGPEFLTYFQNEAQLDKSGLPSDRFFAERPEGSVSTLKIQRTQQEDSAVYLCASSLTRRGGGLNEQFFGPGTRLTVL.